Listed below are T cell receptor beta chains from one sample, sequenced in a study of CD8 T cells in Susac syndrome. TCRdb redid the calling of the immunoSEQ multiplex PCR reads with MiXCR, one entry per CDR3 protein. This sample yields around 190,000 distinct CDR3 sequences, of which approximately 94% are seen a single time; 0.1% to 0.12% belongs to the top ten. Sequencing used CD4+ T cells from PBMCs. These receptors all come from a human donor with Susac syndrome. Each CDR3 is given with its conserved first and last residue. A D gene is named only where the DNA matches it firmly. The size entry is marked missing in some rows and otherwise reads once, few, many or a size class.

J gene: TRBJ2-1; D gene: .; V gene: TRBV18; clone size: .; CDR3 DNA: TGTGCCAGCTCCCTTCGGATGAGCTCCTACAATGAGCAGTTCTTC; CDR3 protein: CASSLRMSSYNEQFF
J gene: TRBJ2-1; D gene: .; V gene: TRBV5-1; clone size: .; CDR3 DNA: TGCGCCAGCAGCCCCGGTTGGGACCCCCGGTCGGGTTACAATGAGCAGTTCTTC; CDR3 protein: CASSPGWDPRSGYNEQFF
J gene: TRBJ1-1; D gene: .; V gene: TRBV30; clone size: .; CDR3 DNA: TGTGCCTGGAGTCCTTGGGGGGCTGAAGCTTTCTTT; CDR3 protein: CAWSPWGAEAFF
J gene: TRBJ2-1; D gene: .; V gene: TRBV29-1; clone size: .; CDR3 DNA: TGCAGCGGTCAGGGTATGAATGAGCAGTTCTTC; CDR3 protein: CSGQGMNEQFF
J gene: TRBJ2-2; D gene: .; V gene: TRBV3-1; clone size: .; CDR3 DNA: TGTGCCAGCACGGGGGCTGGCGGGGAGCTGTTTTTT; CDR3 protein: CASTGAGGELFF
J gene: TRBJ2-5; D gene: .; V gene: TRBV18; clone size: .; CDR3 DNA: TGTGCCAGCTCACCAGTCCAAGAGACCCAGTACTTC; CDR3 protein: CASSPVQETQYF
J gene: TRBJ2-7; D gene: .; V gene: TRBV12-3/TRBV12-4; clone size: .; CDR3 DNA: TGTGCCAGCAGTTCTGAGGTGGGTCCCTACGAGCAGTACTTC; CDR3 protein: CASSSEVGPYEQYF
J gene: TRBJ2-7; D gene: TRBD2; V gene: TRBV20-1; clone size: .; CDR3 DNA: TGCAGTGCCCCAATGGGAGGGGACGAGCAGTACTTC; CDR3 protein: CSAPMGGDEQYF
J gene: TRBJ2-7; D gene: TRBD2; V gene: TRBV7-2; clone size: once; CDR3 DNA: TGTGCCAGCAGCCGGGGGGCCAGCGGGAGCCCTTACGAGCAGTACTTC; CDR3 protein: CASSRGASGSPYEQYF
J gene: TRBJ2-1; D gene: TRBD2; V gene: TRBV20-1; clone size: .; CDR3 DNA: TGCAGTGCTAGAGACGGGGCTAGCGGGGGGAACAATGAGCAGTTCTTC; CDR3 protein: CSARDGASGGNNEQFF
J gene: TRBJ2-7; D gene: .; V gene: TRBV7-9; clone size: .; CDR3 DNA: TGTGCCAGCAGCTCGACAGGACTATACGAGCAGTACTTC; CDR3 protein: CASSSTGLYEQYF
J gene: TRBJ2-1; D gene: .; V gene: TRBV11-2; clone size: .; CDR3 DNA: TGTGCCAGCAGCTCCCGCAGGGGCGATGAGCAGTTCTTC; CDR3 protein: CASSSRRGDEQFF
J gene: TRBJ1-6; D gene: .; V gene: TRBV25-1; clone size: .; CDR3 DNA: TGTGCCAGCAGCCCCCCGGGGTTCTATAATTCACCCCTCCACTTT; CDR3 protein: CASSPPGFYNSPLHF
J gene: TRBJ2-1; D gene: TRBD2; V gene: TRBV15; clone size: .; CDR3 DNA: TGTGCCACCAGCACCAAACGGACTAGCGGGGTTACGGATGAGCAGTTCTTC; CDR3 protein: CATSTKRTSGVTDEQFF
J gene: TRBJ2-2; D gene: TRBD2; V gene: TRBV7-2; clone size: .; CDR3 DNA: TGTGCCAGCGCCCTTAGCGGGGGGAACACCGGGGAGCTGTTTTTT; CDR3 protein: CASALSGGNTGELFF
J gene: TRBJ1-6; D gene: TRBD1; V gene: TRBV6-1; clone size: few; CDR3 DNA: TGTGCCAGCAGACCCGACAGGGGGCAAGGATCACCCCTCCACTTT; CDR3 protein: CASRPDRGQGSPLHF
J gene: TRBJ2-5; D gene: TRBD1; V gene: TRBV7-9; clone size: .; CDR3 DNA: TGTGCCAGCACCACCATTACAGGGGGCGGCGAGACCCAGTACTTC; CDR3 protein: CASTTITGGGETQYF
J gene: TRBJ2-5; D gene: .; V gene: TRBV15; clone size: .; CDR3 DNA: TGTGCCACCAGCAGAGATCTCGGGGGCCCGGAGACCCAGTACTTC; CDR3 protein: CATSRDLGGPETQYF
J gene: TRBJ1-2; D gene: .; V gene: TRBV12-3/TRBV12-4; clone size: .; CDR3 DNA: TGTGCCAGCAGTTTTGCCCAGGGAGAAGGCTACACCTTC; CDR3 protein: CASSFAQGEGYTF
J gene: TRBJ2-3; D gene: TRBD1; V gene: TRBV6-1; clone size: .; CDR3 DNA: TGTGCCAGCAGGAAACAGGGGGCGCGCGCAGATACGCAGTATTTT; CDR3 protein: CASRKQGARADTQYF
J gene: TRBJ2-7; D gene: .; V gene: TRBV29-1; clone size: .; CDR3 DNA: TGCAGCGCCACAATTTCCTACGAGCAGTACTTC; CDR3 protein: CSATISYEQYF
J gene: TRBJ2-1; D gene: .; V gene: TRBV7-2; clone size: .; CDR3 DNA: TGTGCCAGCAGCTCGCGTGGGGTCTTCTACAATGAGCAGTTCTTC; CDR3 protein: CASSSRGVFYNEQFF
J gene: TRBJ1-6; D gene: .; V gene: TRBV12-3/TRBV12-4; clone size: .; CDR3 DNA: TGTGCCAGCAGTTCTAAGTCGACAGGCCCCCGTTCACCCCTCCACTTT; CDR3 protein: CASSSKSTGPRSPLHF
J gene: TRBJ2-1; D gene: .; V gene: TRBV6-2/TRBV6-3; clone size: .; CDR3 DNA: TGTGCCAGCAGTCCCCCAGGGGTTCCGACCTACAATGAGCAGTTCTTC; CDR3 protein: CASSPPGVPTYNEQFF
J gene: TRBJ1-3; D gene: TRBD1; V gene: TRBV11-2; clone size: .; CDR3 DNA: TGTGCCAGCAGCCCCCGGACAGGGAACTATGGAAACACCATATATTTT; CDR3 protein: CASSPRTGNYGNTIYF
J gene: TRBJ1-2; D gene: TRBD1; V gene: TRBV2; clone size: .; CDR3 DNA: TGTGCCAGCGGGGGACAGTCGGGCTATGGCTACACCTTC; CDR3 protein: CASGGQSGYGYTF
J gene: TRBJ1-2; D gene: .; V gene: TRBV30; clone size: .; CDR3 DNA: TGTGCCTGGAGTGTACAGCAGGACTATGGCTACACCTTC; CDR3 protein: CAWSVQQDYGYTF
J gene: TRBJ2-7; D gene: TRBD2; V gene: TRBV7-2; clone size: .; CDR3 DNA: TGTGCCAGCAGCTCCATGGGCCCAGCGGGGAAGCAGTACTTC; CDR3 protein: CASSSMGPAGKQYF
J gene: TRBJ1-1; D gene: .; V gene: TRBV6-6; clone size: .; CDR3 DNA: TGTGCCAGCAGTCGGGGGGAGAGTGGTACAGACGGGGCTTTCTTT; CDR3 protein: CASSRGESGTDGAFF
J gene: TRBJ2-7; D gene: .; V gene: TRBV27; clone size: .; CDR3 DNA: TGTGCCAGCAGCTTATCGCCGTCGAGCTCCTACGAGCAGTACTTC; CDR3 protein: CASSLSPSSSYEQYF
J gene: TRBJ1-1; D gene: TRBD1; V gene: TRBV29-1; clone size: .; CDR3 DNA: TGCAGCGTCCCAAGCTCGGGACAGCCAGACACTGAAGCTTTCTTT; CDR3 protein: CSVPSSGQPDTEAFF
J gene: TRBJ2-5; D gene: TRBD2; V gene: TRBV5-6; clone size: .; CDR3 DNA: TGTGCCAGCAGCCAGATAGCGGGGGGTTCAGAGACCCAGTACTTC; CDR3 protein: CASSQIAGGSETQYF
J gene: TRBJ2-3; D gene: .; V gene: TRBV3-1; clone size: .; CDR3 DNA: TGTGCCAGCAGCCAAGCCCTCCCAGATACGCAGTATTTT; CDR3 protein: CASSQALPDTQYF
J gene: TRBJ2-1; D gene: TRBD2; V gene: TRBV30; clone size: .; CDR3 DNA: TGTGCCTGGAGTTTGGGAGCGGGGGGCTCCTACAATGAGCAGTTCTTC; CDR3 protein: CAWSLGAGGSYNEQFF
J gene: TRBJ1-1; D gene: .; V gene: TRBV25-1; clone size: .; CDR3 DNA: TGTGCCAGCAGAACATGGGAAGGGCACACTGAAGCTTTCTTT; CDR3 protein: CASRTWEGHTEAFF
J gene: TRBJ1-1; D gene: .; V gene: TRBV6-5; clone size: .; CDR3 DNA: TGTGCCAGCAGCAAGGGTCGCAACACTGAAGCTTTCTTT; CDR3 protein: CASSKGRNTEAFF
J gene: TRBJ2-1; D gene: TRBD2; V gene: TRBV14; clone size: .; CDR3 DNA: TGTGCCAGCAGCTTCCGACTCCTAAGCGGGGGTTACAATGAGCAGTTCTTC; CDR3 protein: CASSFRLLSGGYNEQFF
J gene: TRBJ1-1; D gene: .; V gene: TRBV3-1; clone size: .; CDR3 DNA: TGTGCCAGCAGCCCCGACAGTGACACTGAAGCTTTCTTT; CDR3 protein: CASSPDSDTEAFF
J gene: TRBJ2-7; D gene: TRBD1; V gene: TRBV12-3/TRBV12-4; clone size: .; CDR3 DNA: TGTGCCAGCGGGTGGGACAGGGAGAACGAGCAGTACTTC; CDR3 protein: CASGWDRENEQYF
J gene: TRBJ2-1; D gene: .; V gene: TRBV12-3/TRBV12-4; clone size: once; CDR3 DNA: TGTGCCAGCAGTTTAATTCAGGGCCTTACGAAGCAGTTCTTC; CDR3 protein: CASSLIQGLTKQFF
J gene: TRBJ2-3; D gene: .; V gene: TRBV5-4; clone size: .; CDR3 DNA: TGTGCCAGCAGCTTGGGAGGAGGGGGCCGCACAGATACGCAGTATTTT; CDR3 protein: CASSLGGGGRTDTQYF
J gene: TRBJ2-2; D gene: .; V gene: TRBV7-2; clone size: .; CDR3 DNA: TGTGCCAGCAGCTTAGTGGCAGGCGGGGAGCTGTTTTTT; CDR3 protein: CASSLVAGGELFF
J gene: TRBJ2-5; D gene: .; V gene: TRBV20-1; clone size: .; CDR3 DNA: TGCAGTGCTAGGACCCCAGCAGACCAAGAGACCCAGTACTTC; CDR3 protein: CSARTPADQETQYF
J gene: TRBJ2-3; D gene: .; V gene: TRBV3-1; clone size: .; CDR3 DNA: TGTGCCAGCAGCAACCGACAGACCTCAAGGGGCACAGATACGCAGTATTTT; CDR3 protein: CASSNRQTSRGTDTQYF
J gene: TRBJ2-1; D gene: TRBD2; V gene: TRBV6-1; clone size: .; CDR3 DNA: TGTGCCAGCAGTGAGTACGGGGGGAGCTCCTACAATGAGCAGTTCTTC; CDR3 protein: CASSEYGGSSYNEQFF
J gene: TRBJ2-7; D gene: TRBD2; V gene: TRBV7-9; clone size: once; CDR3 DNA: TGTGCCAGCAGCTCCAGCGGACTAGCTTTTTACGAGCAGTACTTC; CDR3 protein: CASSSSGLAFYEQYF
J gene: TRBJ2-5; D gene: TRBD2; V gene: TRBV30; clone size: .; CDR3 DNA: TGTGCCTGGGGGGGAGCGGGGGGAGGAGAGACCCTGTACTTC; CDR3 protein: CAWGGAGGGETLYF
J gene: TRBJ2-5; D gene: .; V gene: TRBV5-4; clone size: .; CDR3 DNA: TGTGCCAGCAGCTTGCGGGCCCCCCAAGAGACCCAGTACTTC; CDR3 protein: CASSLRAPQETQYF
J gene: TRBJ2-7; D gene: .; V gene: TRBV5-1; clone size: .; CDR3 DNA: TGCGCCAGCAGCTTGGCCAAGACAGGCAGCTCCTACGAGCAGTACTTC; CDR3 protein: CASSLAKTGSSYEQYF
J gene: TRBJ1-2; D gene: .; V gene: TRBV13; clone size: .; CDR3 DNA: TGTGCCAGCGGCCAGGGCGGTGGCTATGGCTACACCTTC; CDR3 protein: CASGQGGGYGYTF
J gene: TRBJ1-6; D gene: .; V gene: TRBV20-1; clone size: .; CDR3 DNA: TGCAGTGCTTATGAATTGGACGATTCACCCCTCCACTTT; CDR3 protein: CSAYELDDSPLHF
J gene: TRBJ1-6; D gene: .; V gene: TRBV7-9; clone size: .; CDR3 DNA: TGTGCCAGCAGCTTAATGGCGTGGACTGATTCACCCCTCCACTTT; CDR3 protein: CASSLMAWTDSPLHF
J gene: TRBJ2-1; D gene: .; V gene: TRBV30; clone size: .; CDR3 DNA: TGTGCCTGGAGTAAGACGGGACTTCCTAATCATGAGCAGTTCTTC; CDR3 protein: CAWSKTGLPNHEQFF
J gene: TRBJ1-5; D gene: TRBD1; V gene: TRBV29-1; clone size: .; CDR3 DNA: TGCAGCGTTGAGGGGGACAGTAATCAGCCCCAGCATTTT; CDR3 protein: CSVEGDSNQPQHF
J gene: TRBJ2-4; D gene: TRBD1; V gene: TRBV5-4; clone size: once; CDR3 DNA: TGTGCCAGCAGCGACGGACAGGGGAGAGGAGACATTCAGTACTTC; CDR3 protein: CASSDGQGRGDIQYF
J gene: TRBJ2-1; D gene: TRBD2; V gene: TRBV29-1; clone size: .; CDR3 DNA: TGCAGCGTTGGGGGACTAGCGATTTGGTTCAATGAGCAGTTCTTC; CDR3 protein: CSVGGLAIWFNEQFF
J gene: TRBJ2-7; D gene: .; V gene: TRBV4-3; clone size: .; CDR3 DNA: TGCGCCAGCAGCCAAGATGGATTTAGGGGTTCCGAGCAGTACTTC; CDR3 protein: CASSQDGFRGSEQYF